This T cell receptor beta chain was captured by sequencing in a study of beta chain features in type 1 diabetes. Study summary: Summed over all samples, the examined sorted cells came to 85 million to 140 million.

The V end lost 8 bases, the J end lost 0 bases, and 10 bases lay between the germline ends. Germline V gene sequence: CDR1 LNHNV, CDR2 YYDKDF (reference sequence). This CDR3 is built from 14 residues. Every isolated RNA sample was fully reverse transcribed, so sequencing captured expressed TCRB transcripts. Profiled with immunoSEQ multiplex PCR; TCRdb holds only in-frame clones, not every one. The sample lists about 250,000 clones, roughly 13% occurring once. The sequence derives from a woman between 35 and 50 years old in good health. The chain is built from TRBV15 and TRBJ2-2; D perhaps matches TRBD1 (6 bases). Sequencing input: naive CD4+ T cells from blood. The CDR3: CATGGPPNTGELFF. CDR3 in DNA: TGTGCCACCGGGGGCCCTCCGAACACCGGGGAGCTGTTTTTT.